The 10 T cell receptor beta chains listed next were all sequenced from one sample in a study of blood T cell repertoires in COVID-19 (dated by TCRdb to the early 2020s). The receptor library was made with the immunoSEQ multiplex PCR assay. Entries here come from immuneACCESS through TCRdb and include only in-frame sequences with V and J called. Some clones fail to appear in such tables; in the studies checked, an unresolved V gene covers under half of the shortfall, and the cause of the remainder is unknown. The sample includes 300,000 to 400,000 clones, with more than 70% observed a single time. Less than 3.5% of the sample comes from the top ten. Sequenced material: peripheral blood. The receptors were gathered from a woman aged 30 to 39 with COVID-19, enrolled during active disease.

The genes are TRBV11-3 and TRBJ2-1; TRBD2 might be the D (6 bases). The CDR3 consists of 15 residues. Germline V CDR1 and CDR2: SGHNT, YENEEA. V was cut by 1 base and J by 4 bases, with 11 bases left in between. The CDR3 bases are TGTGCCAGCAGCTTAGCCGGAGGAGGGTACAATGAGCAGTTCTTC. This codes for CASSLAGGGYNEQFF. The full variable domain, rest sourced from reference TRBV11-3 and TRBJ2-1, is EAGVVQSPRYKIIEKKQPVAFWCNPISGHNTLYWYLQNLGQGPELLIRYENEEAVDDSQLPKDRFSAERLKGVDSTLKIQPAELGDSAVYLCASSLAGGGYNEQFFGPGTRLTVL.

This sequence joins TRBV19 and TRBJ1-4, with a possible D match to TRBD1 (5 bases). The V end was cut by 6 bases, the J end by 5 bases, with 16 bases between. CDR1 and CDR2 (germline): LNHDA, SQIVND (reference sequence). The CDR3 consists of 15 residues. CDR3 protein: CASSDPGRGNEKLFF. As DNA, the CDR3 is TGTGCCAGTAGCGATCCGGGACGGGGGAATGAAAAACTGTTTTTT.

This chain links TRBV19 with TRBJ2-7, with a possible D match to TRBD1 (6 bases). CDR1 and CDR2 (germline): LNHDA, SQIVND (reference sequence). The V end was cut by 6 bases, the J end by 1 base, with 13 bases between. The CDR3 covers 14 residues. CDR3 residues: CASSGQKTSYEQYF. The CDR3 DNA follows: TGTGCCAGTAGCGGACAGAAGACTTCCTACGAGCAGTACTTC.

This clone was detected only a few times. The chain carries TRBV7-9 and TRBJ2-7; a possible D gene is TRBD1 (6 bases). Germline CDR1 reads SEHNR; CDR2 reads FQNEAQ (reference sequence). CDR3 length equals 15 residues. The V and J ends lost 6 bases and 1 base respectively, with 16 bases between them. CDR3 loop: CASSPGGTLSYEQYF. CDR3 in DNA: TGTGCCAGCAGTCCTGGGGGCACACTATCCTACGAGCAGTACTTC.

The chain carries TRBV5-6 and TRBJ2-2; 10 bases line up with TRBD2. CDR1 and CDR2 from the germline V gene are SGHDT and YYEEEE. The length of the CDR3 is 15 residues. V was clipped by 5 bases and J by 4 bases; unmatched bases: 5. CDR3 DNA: TGTGCCAGCAGTTATAGCGGGAGGATCACCGGGGAGCTGTTTTTT. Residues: CASSYSGRITGELFF.

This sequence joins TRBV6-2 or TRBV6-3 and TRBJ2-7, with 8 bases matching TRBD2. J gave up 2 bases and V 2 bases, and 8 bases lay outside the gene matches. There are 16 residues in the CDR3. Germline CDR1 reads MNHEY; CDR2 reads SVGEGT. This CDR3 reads CASSYRTGGGTYEQYF. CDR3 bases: TGTGCCAGCAGTTACCGAACGGGGGGGGGAACCTACGAGCAGTACTTC.

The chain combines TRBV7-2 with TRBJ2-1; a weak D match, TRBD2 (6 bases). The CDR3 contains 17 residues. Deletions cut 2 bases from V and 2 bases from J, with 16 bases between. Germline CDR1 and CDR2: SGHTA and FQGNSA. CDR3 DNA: TGTGCCAGCAGCTTAAGGGAGGCTACAGAGGCCTACAATGAGCAGTTCTTC. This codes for CASSLREATEAYNEQFF. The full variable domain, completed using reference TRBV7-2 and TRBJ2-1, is GAGVSQSPSNKVTEKGKDVELRCDPISGHTALYWYRQSLGQGLEFLIYFQGNSAPDKSGLPSDRFSAERTGGSVSTLTIQRTQQEDSAVYLCASSLREATEAYNEQFFGPGTRLTVL.

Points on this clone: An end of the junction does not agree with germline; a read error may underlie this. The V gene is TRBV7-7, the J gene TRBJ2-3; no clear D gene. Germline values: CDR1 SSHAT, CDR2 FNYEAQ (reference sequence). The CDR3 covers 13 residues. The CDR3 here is CASSSSRTDTQYF. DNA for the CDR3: TGTGCTAGCAGCTCCTCCCGCACAGATACGCAGTATTTT.

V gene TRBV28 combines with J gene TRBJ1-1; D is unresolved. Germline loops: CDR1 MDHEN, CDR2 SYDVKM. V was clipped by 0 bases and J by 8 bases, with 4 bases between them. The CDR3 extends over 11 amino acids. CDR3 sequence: CASSLWEEAFF. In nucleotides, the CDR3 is TGTGCCAGCAGTTTATGGGAGGAAGCTTTCTTT.

The CDR3, as DNA: TGTGCCAGCAGTGAAAGGACTCAGTTCTTC. Encoded protein: CASSERTQFF. This chain joins TRBV2 and TRBJ2-1; tentative D call: TRBD2 (5 bases). V lost 2 bases and J 13 bases, leaving 6 bases between the germline ends. From germline, CDR1 is SNHLY and CDR2 FYNNEI. The CDR3 is 10 residues long.